This T cell receptor (beta chain) stems from a study of blood T cell repertoires in COVID-19. Clones were read by immunoSEQ multiplex PCR, and TCRdb kept only the in-frame ones, dropping some. The table records some 220,000 clones, under 85% of them present only once. In its sample, this clone was seen a few times. The origin of this receptor is a woman under 40 with COVID-19, enrolled during active disease. Sequences were obtained from peripheral blood.

The CDR3 DNA reads as TGTGCCAGCAGTAAAGACAGCTCCTATAATTCACCCCTCCACTTT. Encoded protein: CASSKDSSYNSPLHF. The genes are TRBV2 and TRBJ1-6; TRBD1 is a possible D gene (5 bases). This CDR3 contains 15 residues. The V gene's germline CDR1 is SNHLY and CDR2 FYNNEI. V was cut by 5 bases and J by 0 bases, with 8 bases left in between.